A selection of T cell receptor beta chains follows, all from one sample in a study of cytomegalovirus exposure and HLA in healthy donors. Data came from immunoSEQ multiplex PCR; TCRdb stores just in-frame clones and leaves some out. The sample holds 130,000 or so clones, approximately 78% seen once. Sequencing input: PBMCs. The origin of the receptors is a woman in her thirties or forties in good health and CMV-seronegative. CDR3s include the opening cysteine and the closing phenylalanine or tryptophan. The order of the fields is V gene, J gene, CDR3 protein.

TRBV10-3,TRBJ2-1,CAISPRAAGVGNEQFF
TRBV4-3,TRBJ2-1,CASSPGLSGYNEQFF
TRBV6-5,TRBJ2-7,CASSNRGREQYF
TRBV10-3,TRBJ1-1,CAISDSTGNTEAFF
TRBV10-2,TRBJ2-5,CASSDTQGSSETQYF
TRBV11-3,TRBJ2-1,CASGRGEINEQFF
TRBV6-5,TRBJ2-1,CASSYGDSGSAQFF
TRBV6-6,TRBJ2-2,CASSLRDWARGGELFF
TRBV28,TRBJ2-5,CASSFSSGSLREQYF
TRBV11-2,TRBJ2-5,CASSSRGGETQYF
TRBV7-9,TRBJ2-5,CASSSGRVGQETQYF
TRBV9,TRBJ1-2,CASSVEGGPNYGYTF
TRBV28,TRBJ1-1,CASSLPTRGNTEAFF
TRBV28,TRBJ2-2,CASKSSTGRNTGELFF
TRBV5-1,TRBJ2-5,CASKPESTGKETQYF
TRBV6-6,TRBJ2-3,CASSGTGRTDTQYF
TRBV4-3,TRBJ1-2,CASSSKMETAYGYTF
TRBV11-2,TRBJ1-5,CASSGGQGGYQPQHF
TRBV25-1,TRBJ1-1,CASSDPQGQTEAFF
TRBV28,TRBJ2-7,CASIVGGGTYEQYF
TRBV28,TRBJ2-7,CASRPFYRGTYEQYF
TRBV7-2,TRBJ2-5,CASSQSSRSRETQYF
TRBV5-8,TRBJ2-7,CASSTRVGAYEQYF
TRBV6-6,TRBJ1-2,CASSYVGNYGYTF
TRBV25-1,TRBJ1-1,CASGDSRREAFF
TRBV6-1,TRBJ2-2,CASRRTENTGELFF
TRBV11-2,TRBJ2-1,CASSLGPYNEQFF
TRBV9,TRBJ2-3,CASSVAAGLTDTQYF
TRBV9,TRBJ1-2,CASSALGGGYGYTF
TRBV15,TRBJ1-5,CATSKDAVGQGRNQPQHF
TRBV5-5,TRBJ2-5,CASSLPLAGEKYF
TRBV5-1,TRBJ1-2,CASSPQQGMDGYTF
TRBV9,TRBJ1-3,CASSVAPGSGNTIYF